The 20 T cell receptor beta chains below were found in one sample sequenced in a study of cytomegalovirus exposure and HLA in healthy donors. Primers for the PCR totalled 60 Vbeta and 13 Jbeta. Generated by immunoSEQ multiplex PCR, the TCRdb table keeps only in-frame clones and is missing some. The table shows 180,000 or so clones, with 77% occurring only once. Sequencing input: PBMCs. The receptors were sampled from a man younger than 35 in good health and CMV-seronegative.

This clone was detected a few times. V usage is TRBV18 and J usage is TRBJ1-4, with TRBD1 matching over 7 bases. The ends lost 4 bases at V and 3 bases at J; junction bases unmatched: 2. There are 14 residues in the CDR3. Germline loops: CDR1 KGHSH, CDR2 LQKENI. This CDR3 reads CASSRGQPNEKLFF. DNA of the CDR3: TGTGCCAGCTCACGGGGACAGCCTAATGAAAAACTGTTTTTT.

CDR3 sequence: CASSLVSVTGELFF. The CDR3 region has the DNA TGTGCCAGCAGCTTAGTATCGGTCACCGGGGAGCTGTTTTTT. This chain uses TRBV7-9 with TRBJ2-2; D is unresolved. CDR3 length equals 14 residues. The germline V and J ends were trimmed by 1 base and 4 bases, with 7 bases remaining between them. Germline V gene data show CDR1 as SEHNR and CDR2 as FQNEAQ (reference sequence).

This clone was recorded only once. The chain recombines TRBV7-9 with TRBJ2-1; TRBD2 matches at 10 bases. Germline CDR1 and CDR2: SEHNR and FQNEAQ (reference sequence). Unmatched junction bases numbered 6, after V lost 3 bases and J lost 4 bases. There are 16 residues in the CDR3. Here the CDR3 DNA reads TGTGCCAGCAGCTTGCTAGCGGGAGACGGTTACAATGAGCAGTTCTTC. This gives the protein CASSLLAGDGYNEQFF.

This clone showed up just a few times. The chain joins TRBV4-3 to TRBJ1-6; no firm D call. Germline V lookup: CDR1 LGHNA, CDR2 YSLEER. V was shortened by 0 bases and J by 0 bases, with 9 bases between the two germline ends. The CDR3 spans 17 residues. Here the CDR3 reads CASSQDPLSSYNSPLHF. The CDR3 DNA reads TGCGCCAGCAGCCAAGATCCCCTTAGCTCCTATAATTCACCCCTCCACTTT.

This chain joins TRBV7-3 and TRBJ1-1; the D gene is possibly TRBD1 (6 bases). Per the germline V gene, CDR1 is SGHTA and CDR2 is FQGTGA. The CDR3 loop spans 14 amino acids. V lost 3 bases to trimming and J lost 1 base, with 9 bases between them. The CDR3 region has the DNA TGTGCCAGCAGCTTGTTGGGACAGAACACTGAAGCTTTCTTT. It encodes CASSLLGQNTEAFF.

The rearrangement links TRBV30 to TRBJ1-4, with D tentatively TRBD1 (6 bases). This CDR3 comprises 11 residues. V lost 0 bases to trimming and J lost 10 bases, with 6 bases between them. In germline, CDR1 is GTSNPN, CDR2 SVGIG (reference sequence). The CDR3 sequence is CAWSVQGKLFF. CDR3 bases: TGTGCCTGGAGTGTACAGGGAAAACTGTTTTTT.

The rearrangement joins TRBV5-1 to TRBJ2-5; the D gene is possibly TRBD1 (6 bases). Trimming took off 4 bases at V and 3 bases at J, with 13 bases between the two ends. Germline lookup yields CDR1 SGHRS and CDR2 YFSETQ. CDR3 length: 14 residues. CDR3 sequence (DNA): TGCGCCAGCAGCCTAATAGACAGGAAAGAGACCCAGTACTTC. Its translation: CASSLIDRKETQYF.

CDR3 nucleotides: TGTGCCAGCAGCTTGGAGGGAGCCCATGAGCAGTTCTTC. It codes for CASSLEGAHEQFF. The V call is TRBV7-9, the J call TRBJ2-1, with D perhaps matching TRBD2 (6 bases). The length of the CDR3 is 13 residues. Per the germline V gene, CDR1 is SEHNR and CDR2 is FQNEAQ (reference sequence). The V end was cut by 3 bases, the J end by 8 bases, with 11 bases between.

The chain is built from TRBV5-1 and TRBJ2-3; a weak D match, TRBD2 (5 bases). Trimming left V 4 bases short and J 4 bases short, with 16 bases between. CDR1 is SGHRS, CDR2 YFSETQ, per germline. This CDR3 is 15 amino acids long. CDR3 protein: CASSRAAGGSDTQYF. The DNA of the CDR3 is TGCGCCAGCAGCCGGGCGGCGGGTGGATCAGATACGCAGTATTTT.

The rearrangement links TRBV5-6 to TRBJ1-2; 9 bases align to TRBD1. The CDR3 contains 14 residues. J was trimmed by 4 bases and V by 4 bases; bases with no gene match: 5. Germline CDR1 is SGHDT and CDR2 is YYEEEE. CDR3 region: CASSELGQGYGYTF. The CDR3 DNA reads TGTGCCAGCAGCGAATTGGGACAGGGCTATGGCTACACCTTC. The complete variable domain, with remaining parts taken from reference TRBV5-6 and TRBJ1-2, reads DAGVTQSPTHLIKTRGQQVTLRCSPKSGHDTVSWYQQALGQGPQFIFQYYEEEERQRGNFPDRFSGHQFPNYSSELNVNALLLGDSALYLCASSELGQGYGYTFGSGTRLTVV.

The J gene is TRBJ2-7, the V gene TRBV6-1; D ambiguous. This CDR3 comprises 14 residues. The germline V and J ends were trimmed by 6 bases and 0 bases, with 12 bases remaining between them. The germline V gene has CDR1 MNHNS and CDR2 SASEGT. The CDR3 region is CASRKESGSYEQYF. The DNA for the CDR3 is TGTGCCAGCAGAAAAGAGAGTGGCTCCTACGAGCAGTACTTC.

This clone was observed a handful of times. In nucleotides, the CDR3 is TGTGCCAGCACCTCAGGGGTAACTGAAGCTTTCTTT. Its translation is CASTSGVTEAFF. The genes are TRBV7-2 and TRBJ1-1; D perhaps matches TRBD1 (6 bases). Deletions cut 7 bases from V and 5 bases from J, with 11 bases between. Germline V CDR1 and CDR2: SGHTA, FQGNSA. This CDR3 contains 12 residues.

The gene calls are TRBV30 and TRBJ2-1, with TRBD2 identical over 12 bases. The CDR3 contains 16 residues. CDR1 and CDR2 (germline): GTSNPN, SVGIG (reference sequence). V trimming: 2 bases; J trimming: 8 bases; junction bases outside the gene matches: 10. DNA of the CDR3: TGTGCCTGGAGTAAGACTAGCGGGGGTGGTAGACATGAGCAGTTCTTC. This translates into CAWSKTSGGGRHEQFF.

V usage is TRBV18 and J usage is TRBJ2-3, with 11 bases identical to TRBD2. The CDR3 length is 15 residues. Germline V gene sequence: CDR1 KGHSH, CDR2 LQKENI. Unmatched junction bases numbered 7, after V lost 5 bases and J lost 6 bases. CDR3 protein: CASSEVAGGSDTQYF. The CDR3 bases are TGTGCCAGCTCAGAAGTAGCGGGAGGGTCGGATACGCAGTATTTT.

The CDR3 nucleotides are TGTGCCAGCAGCCAAGATGACAGGGCCTACCAAGAGACCCAGTACTTC. This sequence encodes CASSQDDRAYQETQYF. This chain connects TRBV14 to TRBJ2-5, with 7 bases matching TRBD1. The CDR3 covers 16 residues. Looked up from germline, CDR1 is SGHDN and CDR2 is FVKESK. V shed 0 bases and J 0 bases; nucleotides not matched to a gene: 4.

This clone has more than one count but fewer than ten. This sequence joins TRBV28 and TRBJ2-5; 8 nucleotides line up with TRBD2. Germline V gene sequence: CDR1 MDHEN, CDR2 SYDVKM. Germline trimming cut 6 bases from V and 5 bases from J; bases unmatched to any gene: 14. The CDR3 contains 16 residues. CDR3 sequence: CASSSQRLARTETQYF. The CDR3 bases are TGTGCCAGCAGCTCCCAAAGACTAGCGCGAACGGAGACCCAGTACTTC.

The chain carries TRBV7-8 and TRBJ1-1, with 7 bases fitting TRBD1. V gave up 6 bases and J gave up 2 bases; unmatched junction bases: 6. The CDR3 has 14 residues. Germline assignment: CDR1 SGHVS and CDR2 FQNEAQ. For the CDR3, the DNA is TGTGCCAGCAGACAGGGGCGGTCTAACACTGAAGCTTTCTTT. Its protein product is CASRQGRSNTEAFF.

V usage is TRBV5-4 and J usage is TRBJ2-5; maybe TRBD2 (7 bases). In germline, CDR1 is SGHNT, CDR2 YYREEE (reference sequence). This CDR3 spans 15 amino acids. V was shortened by 4 bases and J by 5 bases, with 18 bases between the two germline ends. The CDR3 protein is CASSPSRGARETQYF. CDR3 sequence (DNA): TGTGCCAGCAGCCCATCCCGGGGGGCCCGTGAGACCCAGTACTTC.

Turning to this clone: A junction boundary mismatches the germline segment, possibly from a read error. The chain combines TRBV7-7 with TRBJ2-1, with unresolved D. Per the germline V gene, CDR1 is SSHAT and CDR2 is FNYEAQ (reference sequence). The CDR3 spans 12 residues. CDR3 region: CASSPQTGEQFF. The CDR3 DNA sequence: TGTGCTAGCAGCCCGCAGACCGGGGAGCAGTTCTTC. The full variable domain, rest sourced from reference TRBV7-7 and TRBJ2-1, is GAGVSQSPRYKVTKRGQDVTLRCDPISSHATLYWYQQALGQGPEFLTYFNYEAQPDKSGLPSDRFSAERPEGSISTLTIQRTEQRDSAMYRCASSPQTGEQFFGPGTRLTVL.

This chain links TRBV19 with TRBJ2-3; TRBD2 aligns across 12 bases. The germline CDR1 and CDR2 sequences are LNHDA and SQIVND (reference sequence). Germline trimming cut 6 bases from V and 2 bases from J; bases unmatched to any gene: 12. The CDR3 covers 18 residues. The CDR3 loop is CASRKSRLAGELTDTQYF. The CDR3 coding sequence is TGTGCCAGTAGGAAATCGCGACTAGCGGGGGAACTCACAGATACGCAGTATTTT.